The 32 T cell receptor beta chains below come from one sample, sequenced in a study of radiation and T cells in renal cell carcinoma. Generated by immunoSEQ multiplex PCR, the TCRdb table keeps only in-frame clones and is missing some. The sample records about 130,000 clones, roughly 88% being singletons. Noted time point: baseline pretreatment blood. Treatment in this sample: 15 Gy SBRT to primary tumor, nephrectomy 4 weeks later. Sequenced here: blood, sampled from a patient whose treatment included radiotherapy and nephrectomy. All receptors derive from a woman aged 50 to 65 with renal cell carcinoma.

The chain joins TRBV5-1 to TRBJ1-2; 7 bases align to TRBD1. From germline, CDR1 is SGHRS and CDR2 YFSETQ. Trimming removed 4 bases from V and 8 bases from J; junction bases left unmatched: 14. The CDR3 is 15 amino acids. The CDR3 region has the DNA TGCGCCAGCAGCCCACAGACAGGGCCCGCGGGGGGCTACACCTTC. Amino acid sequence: CASSPQTGPAGGYTF.

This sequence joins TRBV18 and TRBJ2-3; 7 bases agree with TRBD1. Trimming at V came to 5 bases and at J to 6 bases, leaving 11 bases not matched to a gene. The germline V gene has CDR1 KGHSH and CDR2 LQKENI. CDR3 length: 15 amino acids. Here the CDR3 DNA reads TGTGCCAGCTCAACAAGACAGGGAGTCTCGGATACGCAGTATTTT. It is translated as CASSTRQGVSDTQYF.

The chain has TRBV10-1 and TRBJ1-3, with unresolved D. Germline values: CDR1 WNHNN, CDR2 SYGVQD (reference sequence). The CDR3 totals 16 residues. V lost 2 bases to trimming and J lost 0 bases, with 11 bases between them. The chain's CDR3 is CASSERIEISGNTIYF. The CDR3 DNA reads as TGCGCCAGCAGTGAGAGGATAGAGATCTCTGGAAACACCATATATTTT.

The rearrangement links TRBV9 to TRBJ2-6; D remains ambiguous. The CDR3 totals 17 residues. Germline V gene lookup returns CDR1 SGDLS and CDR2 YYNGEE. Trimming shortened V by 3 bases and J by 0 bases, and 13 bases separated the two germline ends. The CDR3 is CASSDVVGFSGANVLTF. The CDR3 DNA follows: TGTGCCAGCAGCGACGTGGTCGGCTTCTCTGGGGCCAACGTCCTGACTTTC.

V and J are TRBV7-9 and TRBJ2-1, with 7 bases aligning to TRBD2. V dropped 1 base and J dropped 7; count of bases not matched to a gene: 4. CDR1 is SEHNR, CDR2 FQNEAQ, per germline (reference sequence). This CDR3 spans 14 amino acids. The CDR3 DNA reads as TGTGCCAGCAGCTTAGGCGCTAGCGGAAATGAGCAGTTCTTC. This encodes CASSLGASGNEQFF.

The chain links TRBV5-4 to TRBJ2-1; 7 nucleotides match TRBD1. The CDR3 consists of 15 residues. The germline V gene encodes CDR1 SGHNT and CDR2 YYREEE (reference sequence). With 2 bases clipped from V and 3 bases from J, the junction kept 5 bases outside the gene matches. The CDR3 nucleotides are TGTGCCAGCAGCTTCAAGGGGGCCGTCTACAATGAGCAGTTCTTC. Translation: CASSFKGAVYNEQFF.

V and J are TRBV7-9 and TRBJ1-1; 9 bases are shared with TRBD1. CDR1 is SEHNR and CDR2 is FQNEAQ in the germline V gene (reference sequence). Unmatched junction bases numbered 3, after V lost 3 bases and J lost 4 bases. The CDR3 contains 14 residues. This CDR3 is CASSFQTGGTEAFF. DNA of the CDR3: TGTGCCAGCAGCTTCCAGACAGGGGGCACTGAAGCTTTCTTT.

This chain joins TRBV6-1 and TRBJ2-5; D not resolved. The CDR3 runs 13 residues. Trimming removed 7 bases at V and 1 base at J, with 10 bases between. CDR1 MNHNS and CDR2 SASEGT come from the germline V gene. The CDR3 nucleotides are TGTGCCAGCAAAGGCAGCTTCCAAGAGACCCAGTACTTC. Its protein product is CASKGSFQETQYF.

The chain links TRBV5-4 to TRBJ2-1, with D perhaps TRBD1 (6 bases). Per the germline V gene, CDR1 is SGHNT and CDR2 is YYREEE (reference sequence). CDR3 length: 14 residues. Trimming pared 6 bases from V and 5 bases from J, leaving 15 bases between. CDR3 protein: CASKWDKVNNEQFF. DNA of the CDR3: TGTGCCAGCAAGTGGGACAAGGTAAACAATGAGCAGTTCTTC.

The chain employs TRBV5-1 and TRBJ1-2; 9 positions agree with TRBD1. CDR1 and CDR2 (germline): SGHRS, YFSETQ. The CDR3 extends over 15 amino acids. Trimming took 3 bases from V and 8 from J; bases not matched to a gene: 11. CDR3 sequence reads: CASSWSQGAKSGYTF. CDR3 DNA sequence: TGCGCCAGCAGCTGGTCACAGGGGGCGAAGAGCGGCTACACCTTC. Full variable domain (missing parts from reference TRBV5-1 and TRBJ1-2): KAGVTQTPRYLIKTRGQQVTLSCSPISGHRSVSWYQQTPGQGLQFLFEYFSETQRNKGNFPGRFSGRQFSNSRSEMNVSTLELGDSALYLCASSWSQGAKSGYTFGSGTRLTVV.

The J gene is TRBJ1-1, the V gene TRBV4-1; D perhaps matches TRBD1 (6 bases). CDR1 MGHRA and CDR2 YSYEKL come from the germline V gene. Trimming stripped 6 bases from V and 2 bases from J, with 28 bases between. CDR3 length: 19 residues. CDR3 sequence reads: CASSPGGGRKILGNTEAFF. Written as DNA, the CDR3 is TGCGCCAGCAGTCCCGGGGGGGGCAGAAAGATTTTGGGTAACACTGAAGCTTTCTTT.

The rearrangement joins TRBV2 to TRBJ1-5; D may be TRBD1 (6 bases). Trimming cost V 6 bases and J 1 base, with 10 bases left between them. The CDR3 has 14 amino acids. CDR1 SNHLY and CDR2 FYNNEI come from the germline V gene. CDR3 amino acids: CASRQGMSNQPQHF. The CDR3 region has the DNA TGTGCCAGCAGACAGGGTATGAGCAATCAGCCCCAGCATTTT. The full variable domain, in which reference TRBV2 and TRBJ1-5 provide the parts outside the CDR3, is EPEVTQTPSHQVTQMGQEVILRCVPISNHLYFYWYRQILGQKVEFLVSFYNNEISEKSEIFDDQFSVERPDGSNFTLKIRSTKLEDSAMYFCASRQGMSNQPQHFGDGTRLSIL.

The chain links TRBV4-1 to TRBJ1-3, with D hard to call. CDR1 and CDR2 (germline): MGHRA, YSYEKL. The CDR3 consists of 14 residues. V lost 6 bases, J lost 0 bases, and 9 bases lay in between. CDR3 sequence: CASRESISGNTIYF. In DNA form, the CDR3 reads TGCGCCAGCAGAGAGTCAATCTCTGGAAACACCATATATTTT.

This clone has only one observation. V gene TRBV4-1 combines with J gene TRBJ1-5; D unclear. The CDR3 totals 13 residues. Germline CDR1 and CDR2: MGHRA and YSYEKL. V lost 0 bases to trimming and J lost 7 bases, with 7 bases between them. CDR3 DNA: TGCGCCAGCAGCCAAGAGGAGGTGCAGCCCCAGCATTTT. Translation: CASSQEEVQPQHF.

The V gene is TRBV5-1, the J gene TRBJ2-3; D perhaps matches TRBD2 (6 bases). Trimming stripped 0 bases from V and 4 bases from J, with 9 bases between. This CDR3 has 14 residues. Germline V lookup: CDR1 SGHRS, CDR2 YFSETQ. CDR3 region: CASSLDLASDTQYF. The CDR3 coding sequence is TGCGCCAGCAGCTTGGATCTAGCGTCAGATACGCAGTATTTT. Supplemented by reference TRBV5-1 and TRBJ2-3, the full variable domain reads KAGVTQTPRYLIKTRGQQVTLSCSPISGHRSVSWYQQTPGQGLQFLFEYFSETQRNKGNFPGRFSGRQFSNSRSEMNVSTLELGDSALYLCASSLDLASDTQYFGPGTRLTVL.

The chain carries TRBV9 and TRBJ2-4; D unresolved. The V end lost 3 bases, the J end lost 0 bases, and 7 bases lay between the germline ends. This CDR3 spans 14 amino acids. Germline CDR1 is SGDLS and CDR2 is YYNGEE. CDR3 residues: CASSANLAKNIQYF. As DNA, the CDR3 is TGTGCCAGCAGCGCCAACCTAGCCAAAAACATTCAGTACTTC.

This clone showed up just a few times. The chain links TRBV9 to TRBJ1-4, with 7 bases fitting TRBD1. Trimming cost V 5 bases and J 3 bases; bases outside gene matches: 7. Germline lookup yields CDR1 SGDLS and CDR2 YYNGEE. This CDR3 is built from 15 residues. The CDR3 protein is CASSRQGVPNEKLFF. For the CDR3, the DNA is TGTGCCAGCAGTCGGCAGGGGGTTCCTAATGAAAAACTGTTTTTT.

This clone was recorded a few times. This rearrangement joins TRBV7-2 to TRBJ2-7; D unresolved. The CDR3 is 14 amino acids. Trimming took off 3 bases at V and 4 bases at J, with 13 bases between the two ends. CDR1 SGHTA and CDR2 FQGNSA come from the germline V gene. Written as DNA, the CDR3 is TGTGCCAGCAGCTTCAGCGACACCAGTTACGAGCAGTACTTC. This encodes CASSFSDTSYEQYF.

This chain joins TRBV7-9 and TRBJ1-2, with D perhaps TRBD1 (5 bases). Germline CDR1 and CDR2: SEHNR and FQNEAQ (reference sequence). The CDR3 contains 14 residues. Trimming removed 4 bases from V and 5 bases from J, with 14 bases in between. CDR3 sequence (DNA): TGTGCCAGCAGCTCCTCGGACAAGAAGTATGGCTACACCTTC. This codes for CASSSSDKKYGYTF.

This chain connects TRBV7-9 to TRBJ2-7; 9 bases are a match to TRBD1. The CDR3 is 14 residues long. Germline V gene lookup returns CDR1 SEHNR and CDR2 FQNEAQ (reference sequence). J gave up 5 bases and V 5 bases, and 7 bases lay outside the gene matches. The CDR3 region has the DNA TGTGCCAGCAGCCAACCGGGACAGGGACACGAGCAGTACTTC. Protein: CASSQPGQGHEQYF. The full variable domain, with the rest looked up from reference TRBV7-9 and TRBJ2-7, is DTGVSQNPRHKITKRGQNVTFRCDPISEHNRLYWYRQTLGQGPEFLTYFQNEAQLEKSRLLSDRFSAERPKGSFSTLEIQRTEQGDSAMYLCASSQPGQGHEQYFGPGTRLTVT.

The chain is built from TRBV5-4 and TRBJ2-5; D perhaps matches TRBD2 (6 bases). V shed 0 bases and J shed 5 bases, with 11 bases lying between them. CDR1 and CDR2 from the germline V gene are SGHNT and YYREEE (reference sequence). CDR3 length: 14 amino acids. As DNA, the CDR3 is TGTGCCAGCAGCTTGGCCTGGGGGAGGGAGACCCAGTACTTC. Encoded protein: CASSLAWGRETQYF.

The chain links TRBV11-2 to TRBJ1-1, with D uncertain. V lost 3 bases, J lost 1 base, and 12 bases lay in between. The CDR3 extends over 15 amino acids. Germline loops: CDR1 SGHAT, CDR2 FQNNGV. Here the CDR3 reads CASSLWAGRNTEAFF. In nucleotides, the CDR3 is TGTGCCAGCAGCTTGTGGGCGGGCAGGAACACTGAAGCTTTCTTT.

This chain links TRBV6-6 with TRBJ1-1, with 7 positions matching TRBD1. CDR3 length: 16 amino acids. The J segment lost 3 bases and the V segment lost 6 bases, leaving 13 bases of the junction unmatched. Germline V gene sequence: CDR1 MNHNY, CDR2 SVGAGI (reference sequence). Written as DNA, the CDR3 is TGTGCCAGCAGACGCGACAGGGTGGGGGAGGACACTGAAGCTTTCTTT. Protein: CASRRDRVGEDTEAFF.

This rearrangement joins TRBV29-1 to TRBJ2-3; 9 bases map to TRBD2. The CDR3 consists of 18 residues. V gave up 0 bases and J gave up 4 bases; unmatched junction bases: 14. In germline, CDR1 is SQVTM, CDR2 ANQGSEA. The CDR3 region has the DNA TGCAGCGTTGAAGATTCTGGCGGGGGGGCCGATGTTTCAGATACGCAGTATTTT. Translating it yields CSVEDSGGGADVSDTQYF.

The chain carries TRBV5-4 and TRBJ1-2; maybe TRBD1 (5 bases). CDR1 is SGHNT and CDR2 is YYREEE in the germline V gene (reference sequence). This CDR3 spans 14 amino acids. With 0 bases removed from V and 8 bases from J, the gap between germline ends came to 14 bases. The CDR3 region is CASSLGRGVYGYTF. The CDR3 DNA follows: TGTGCCAGCAGCTTGGGCAGAGGGGTCTACGGCTACACCTTC. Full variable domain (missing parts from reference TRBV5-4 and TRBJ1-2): ETGVTQSPTHLIKTRGQQVTLRCSSQSGHNTVSWYQQALGQGPQFIFQYYREEENGRGNFPPRFSGLQFPNYSSELNVNALELDDSALYLCASSLGRGVYGYTFGSGTRLTVV.

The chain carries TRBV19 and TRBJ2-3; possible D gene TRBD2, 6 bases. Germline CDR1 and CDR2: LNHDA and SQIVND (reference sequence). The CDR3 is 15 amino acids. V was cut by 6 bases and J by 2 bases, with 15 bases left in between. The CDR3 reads CASRIRGAITDTQYF. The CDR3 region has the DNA TGTGCCAGTAGAATTCGCGGGGCCATCACAGATACGCAGTATTTT.

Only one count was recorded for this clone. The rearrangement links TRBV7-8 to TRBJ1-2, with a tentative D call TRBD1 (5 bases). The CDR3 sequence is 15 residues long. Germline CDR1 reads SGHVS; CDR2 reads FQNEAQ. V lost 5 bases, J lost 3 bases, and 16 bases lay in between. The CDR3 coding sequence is TGTGCCAGCAGCCTTTTGGGGCTCGGGGACTATGGCTACACCTTC. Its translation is CASSLLGLGDYGYTF.

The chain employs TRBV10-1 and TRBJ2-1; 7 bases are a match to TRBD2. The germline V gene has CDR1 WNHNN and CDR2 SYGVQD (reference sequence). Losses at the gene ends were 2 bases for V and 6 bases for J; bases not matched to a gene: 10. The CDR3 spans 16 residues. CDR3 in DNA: TGCGCCAGCAGTGAGATTGGGGGGGGAGGTATCAATGAGCAGTTCTTC. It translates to CASSEIGGGGINEQFF.

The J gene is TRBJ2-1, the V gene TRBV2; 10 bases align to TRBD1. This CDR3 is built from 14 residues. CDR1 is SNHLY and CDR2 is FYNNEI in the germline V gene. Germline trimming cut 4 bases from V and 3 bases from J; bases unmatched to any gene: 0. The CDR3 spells CASSGDRGYNEQFF. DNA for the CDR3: TGTGCCAGCAGTGGGGACAGGGGCTACAATGAGCAGTTCTTC.

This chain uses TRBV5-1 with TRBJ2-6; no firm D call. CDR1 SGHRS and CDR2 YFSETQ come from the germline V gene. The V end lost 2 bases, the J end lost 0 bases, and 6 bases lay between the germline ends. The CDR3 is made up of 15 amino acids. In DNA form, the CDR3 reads TGCGCCAGCAGCTTCCAGTCCTCTGGGGCCAACGTCCTGACTTTC. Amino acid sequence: CASSFQSSGANVLTF.

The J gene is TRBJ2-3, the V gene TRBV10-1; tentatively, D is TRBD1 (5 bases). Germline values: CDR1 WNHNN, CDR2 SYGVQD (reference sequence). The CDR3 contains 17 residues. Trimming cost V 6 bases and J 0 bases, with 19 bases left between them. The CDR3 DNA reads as TGCGCCAGCAGATGGCAAGGGGCAAAAACTAGCACAGATACGCAGTATTTT. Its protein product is CASRWQGAKTSTDTQYF.

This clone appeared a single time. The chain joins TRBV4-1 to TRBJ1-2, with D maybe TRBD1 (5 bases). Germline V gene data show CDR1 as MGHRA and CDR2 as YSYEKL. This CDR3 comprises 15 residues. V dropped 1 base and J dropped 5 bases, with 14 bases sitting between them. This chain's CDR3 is CASSQVAGREYGYTF. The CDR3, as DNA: TGCGCCAGCAGCCAAGTTGCGGGGCGCGAATATGGCTACACCTTC.